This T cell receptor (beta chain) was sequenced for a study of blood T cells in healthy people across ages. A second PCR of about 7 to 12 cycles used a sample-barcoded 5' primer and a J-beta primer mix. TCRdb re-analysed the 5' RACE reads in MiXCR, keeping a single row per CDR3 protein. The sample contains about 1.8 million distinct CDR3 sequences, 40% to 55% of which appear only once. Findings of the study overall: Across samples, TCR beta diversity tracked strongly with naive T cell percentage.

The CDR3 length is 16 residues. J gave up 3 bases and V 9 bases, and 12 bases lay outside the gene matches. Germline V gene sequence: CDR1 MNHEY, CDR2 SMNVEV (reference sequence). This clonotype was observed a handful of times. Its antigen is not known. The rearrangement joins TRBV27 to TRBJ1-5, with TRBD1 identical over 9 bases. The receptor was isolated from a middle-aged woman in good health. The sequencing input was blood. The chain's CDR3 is CASQTSQGAPNQPQHF. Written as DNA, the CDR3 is TGTGCCAGTCAAACATCACAGGGGGCCCCCAATCAGCCCCAGCATTTT.